This T cell receptor beta chain comes out of a study of T-cell reconstitution after alpha-beta-depleted transplantation in children. Study-wide results and caveats: Several hundred graft clones that had expanded were reportedly the source of alpha-beta T cells about two months after transplant. At the one-year point after transplant, T-cell counts and TCRbeta diversity were found to come mostly from T cells that had been newly produced.

Notes on this clonotype: Its antigen is unidentified.

Unique molecular identifiers were incorporated when the TCRbeta library was constructed. A single record per CDR3 protein comes from TCRdb applying MiXCR to the PCR reads. Here the sample spans around 490,000 distinct CDR3 sequences, approximately 10% being singletons. Germline V gene lookup returns CDR1 DFQATT and CDR2 SNEGSKA (reference sequence). The CDR3 contains 16 residues. V trimming: 0 bases; J trimming: 0 bases; junction bases outside the gene matches: 5. The chain couples TRBV20-1 to TRBJ1-3, with TRBD1 identical over 7 bases. The TCR originated in a female patient aged 2-10 years who had a stem cell transplant for aplastic anemia, so the T cells may come from the graft donor. The sample in question was PBMCs, mostly from graft donor cells, obtained 180 days after TCRalphabeta/CD19-depleted stem cell transplant. The CDR3 is CSARDRRGDSGNTIYF. The CDR3 DNA sequence: TGCAGTGCTAGAGATCGCAGGGGGGACTCTGGAAACACCATATATTTT.